The entry below describes one T cell receptor beta chain. Germline V gene lookup returns CDR1 SGHRS and CDR2 YFSETQ. This CDR3 is 14 amino acids long. Trimming cost V 2 bases and J 8 bases, with 16 bases left between them. These data originate in a study of blood T cell repertoires in COVID-19. Overall study: Both acute and convalescent COVID-19 samples were obtained from the United States, Italy and Spain.

Sequencing used immunoSEQ multiplex PCR; TCRdb keeps in-frame clones, though not all of them. The sample records under 200,000 clones, about 85% being singletons. What was sequenced was peripheral blood. The clonotype comes from a woman older than 75 with acute or convalescent COVID-19. The V call is TRBV5-1, the J call TRBJ1-1; tentatively, D is TRBD1 (6 bases). In DNA form, the CDR3 reads TGCGCCAGCAGCTTAACGGGTCAACAGGGAGAAGCTTTCTTT. This translates into CASSLTGQQGEAFF. Full variable domain (outside the CDR3, taken from reference TRBV5-1 and TRBJ1-1): KAGVTQTPRYLIKTRGQQVTLSCSPISGHRSVSWYQQTPGQGLQFLFEYFSETQRNKGNFPGRFSGRQFSNSRSEMNVSTLELGDSALYLCASSLTGQQGEAFFGQGTRLTVV.